A selection of T cell receptor beta chains follows, all from one sample in a study of blood T cell repertoires in COVID-19. Sequenced by immunoSEQ multiplex PCR; TCRdb stores in-frame clones only, minus some. The sample has 150,000 to 200,000 clones; roughly 91% are singletons. Sequencing used peripheral blood. These receptor sequences come from a human donor in a cohort sampled during active COVID-19. The CDR3 runs from the conserved cysteine through the conserved F or W. Each record gives: V gene, clone size, D gene, J gene, CDR3 DNA, CDR3 protein. The D gene is left open where the match is weak. The size field is filled for only some rows; it gives once, few, many or a size class.

V gene: TRBV10-2
clone size: -
D gene: TRBD1
J gene: TRBJ2-5
CDR3 DNA: TGCGCCAGCAGTGAGTCAGGGGGACAGGCAACCCAGTACTTC
CDR3 protein: CASSESGGQATQYF

V gene: TRBV6-2/TRBV6-3
clone size: -
D gene: TRBD2
J gene: TRBJ2-3
CDR3 DNA: TGTGCCAGCAGTTACCCTAGCGGGAGTTTGTCAGATACGCAGTATTTT
CDR3 protein: CASSYPSGSLSDTQYF

V gene: TRBV10-2
clone size: few
D gene: TRBD1
J gene: TRBJ1-5
CDR3 DNA: TGCGCCAGCACCGCGGACAGGACACCCAGTGGGCGGTTGCCCCAGCATTTT
CDR3 protein: CASTADRTPSGRLPQHF

V gene: TRBV5-1
clone size: -
D gene: TRBD1
J gene: TRBJ1-5
CDR3 DNA: TGCGCCAGCAGGGCCGGGACAGGGGACCATCAGCCCCAGCATTTT
CDR3 protein: CASRAGTGDHQPQHF

V gene: TRBV5-1
clone size: -
D gene: -
J gene: TRBJ2-5
CDR3 DNA: TGCGCCAGCAGCTTAGCCAGGGGATCTCAAGAGACCCAGTACTTC
CDR3 protein: CASSLARGSQETQYF

V gene: TRBV18
clone size: -
D gene: -
J gene: TRBJ2-7
CDR3 DNA: TGTGCCAGCTCCGATAGTGCCTACGAGCAGTACTTC
CDR3 protein: CASSDSAYEQYF

V gene: TRBV12-5
clone size: -
D gene: TRBD1
J gene: TRBJ1-5
CDR3 DNA: TGTGCTAGTGGTTTTGGACAGGGAAACAATCAGCCCCAGCATTTT
CDR3 protein: CASGFGQGNNQPQHF

V gene: TRBV13
clone size: once
D gene: TRBD1
J gene: TRBJ2-7
CDR3 DNA: TGTGCCAGCAGTTTCCGGGACAGGGGGCACGAGCAGTACTTC
CDR3 protein: CASSFRDRGHEQYF

V gene: TRBV7-9
clone size: -
D gene: TRBD2
J gene: TRBJ2-1
CDR3 DNA: TGTGCCCTCAGCTTAGAGGTGGGGGAGGGTCCTTATGAGCAGTTCTTC
CDR3 protein: CALSLEVGEGPYEQFF

V gene: TRBV5-1
clone size: once
D gene: -
J gene: TRBJ2-7
CDR3 DNA: TGCGCCAGCAGCTTGGGGGAGCCCACCTACGAGCAGTACTTC
CDR3 protein: CASSLGEPTYEQYF

V gene: TRBV9
clone size: -
D gene: TRBD1
J gene: TRBJ1-6
CDR3 DNA: TGTGCCAGCTCCGGGACAGGGGGTCCTAGGAATTCACCCCTCCACTTT
CDR3 protein: CASSGTGGPRNSPLHF

V gene: TRBV3-1/TRBV3-2
clone size: -
D gene: -
J gene: TRBJ2-7
CDR3 DNA: TGTGCCAGCAGCCAAACGCCGTGGCGATCAGGGGCCTTTGCAAGGGCCTACGAGCAGTACTTC
CDR3 protein: CASSQTPWRSGAFARAYEQYF

V gene: TRBV28
clone size: -
D gene: -
J gene: TRBJ1-2
CDR3 DNA: TGTGCCAGCAGTCTCAGCACGACGGGCTATGGCTACACCTTC
CDR3 protein: CASSLSTTGYGYTF

V gene: TRBV14
clone size: -
D gene: TRBD1
J gene: TRBJ1-1
CDR3 DNA: TGTGCCAGCAGCCCGACAGGGCTGAACACTGAAGCTTTCTTT
CDR3 protein: CASSPTGLNTEAFF

V gene: TRBV6-5
clone size: -
D gene: -
J gene: TRBJ1-1
CDR3 DNA: TGTGCCAGCAGTTACGGGGCAGAGAACACTGAAGCTTTCTTT
CDR3 protein: CASSYGAENTEAFF

V gene: TRBV6-2/TRBV6-3
clone size: -
D gene: TRBD2
J gene: TRBJ2-1
CDR3 DNA: TGTGCCAGCAGTTACGCCCCGTCGGCTAGCGGGAGGGCCGGGTCCTACAATGAGCAGTTCTTC
CDR3 protein: CASSYAPSASGRAGSYNEQFF

V gene: TRBV29-1
clone size: -
D gene: -
J gene: TRBJ2-7
CDR3 DNA: TGCAGCGTTGAAGACCGGGCAGGGACCTACGAGCAGTACTTC
CDR3 protein: CSVEDRAGTYEQYF

V gene: TRBV11-3
clone size: -
D gene: TRBD2
J gene: TRBJ2-2
CDR3 DNA: TGTGCCAGCAGCTTAGTGTATTCAGCGGGAGGTTCCGGGGAGCTGTTTTTT
CDR3 protein: CASSLVYSAGGSGELFF

V gene: TRBV19
clone size: -
D gene: -
J gene: TRBJ1-1
CDR3 DNA: TGTGCCAGTACAGGGCGCGGGAACACTGAAGCTTTCTTT
CDR3 protein: CASTGRGNTEAFF

V gene: TRBV18
clone size: -
D gene: TRBD1
J gene: TRBJ2-2
CDR3 DNA: TGTGCCAGCTCACCAAGGCAGGGGGCCGCCGGAGGGGAGCTGTTTTTT
CDR3 protein: CASSPRQGAAGGELFF

V gene: TRBV7-9
clone size: -
D gene: -
J gene: TRBJ2-5
CDR3 DNA: TGTGCCAGCAGCTTTTTTGCTGGGAGAGAGACCCAGTACTTC
CDR3 protein: CASSFFAGRETQYF

V gene: TRBV14
clone size: -
D gene: -
J gene: TRBJ1-1
CDR3 DNA: TGTGCCAGCAGCCAAGGATTTATACAGCCCAACACTGAAGCTTTCTTT
CDR3 protein: CASSQGFIQPNTEAFF

V gene: TRBV6-4
clone size: -
D gene: -
J gene: TRBJ2-1
CDR3 DNA: TGTGCCAGCCGCCCCCCTAGAGTTTGTGAGGGCGAGTACAATGAGCAGTTCTTC
CDR3 protein: CASRPPRVCEGEYNEQFF

V gene: TRBV6-6
clone size: -
D gene: TRBD2
J gene: TRBJ2-1
CDR3 DNA: TGTGCCAGCAGAACGCTCGGGACTAGCGGGATCAATGAGCAGTTCTTC
CDR3 protein: CASRTLGTSGINEQFF

V gene: TRBV5-4
clone size: -
D gene: -
J gene: TRBJ2-2
CDR3 DNA: TGTGCCAGCAGCGAGCGGAAGAACACCGGGGAGCTGTTTTTT
CDR3 protein: CASSERKNTGELFF

V gene: TRBV19
clone size: -
D gene: TRBD2
J gene: TRBJ2-7
CDR3 DNA: TGTGCCAGTTCTGCAGGTGGGACTAGCGGGAGGGGGTACTACGAGCAGTACTTC
CDR3 protein: CASSAGGTSGRGYYEQYF

V gene: TRBV10-3
clone size: -
D gene: -
J gene: TRBJ1-1
CDR3 DNA: TGTGCCATCAGTGAGTCATCAGGCGCTGGCACTGAAGCTTTCTTT
CDR3 protein: CAISESSGAGTEAFF

V gene: TRBV18
clone size: -
D gene: TRBD1
J gene: TRBJ1-1
CDR3 DNA: TGTGCCAGCTCATCACAGGGGTCGACTGAAGCTTTCTTT
CDR3 protein: CASSSQGSTEAFF

V gene: TRBV6-2/TRBV6-3
clone size: -
D gene: TRBD1
J gene: TRBJ2-7
CDR3 DNA: TGTGCCAGCAGTTCACGCCCCGGGACAGGGGGAAGCTCCTACGAGCAGTACTTC
CDR3 protein: CASSSRPGTGGSSYEQYF